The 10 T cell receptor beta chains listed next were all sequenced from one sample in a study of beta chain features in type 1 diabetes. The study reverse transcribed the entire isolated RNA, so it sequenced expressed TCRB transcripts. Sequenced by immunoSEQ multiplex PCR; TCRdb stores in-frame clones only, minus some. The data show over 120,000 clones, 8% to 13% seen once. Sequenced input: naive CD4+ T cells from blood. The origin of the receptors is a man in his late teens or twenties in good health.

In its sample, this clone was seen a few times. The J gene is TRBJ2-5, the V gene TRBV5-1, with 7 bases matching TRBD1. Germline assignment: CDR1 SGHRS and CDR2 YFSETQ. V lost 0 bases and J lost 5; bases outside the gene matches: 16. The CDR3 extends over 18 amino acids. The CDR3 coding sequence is TGCGCCAGCAGCTTGGATGGTTTACAGGGGCCTTTGGCGGAGACCCAGTACTTC. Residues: CASSLDGLQGPLAETQYF.

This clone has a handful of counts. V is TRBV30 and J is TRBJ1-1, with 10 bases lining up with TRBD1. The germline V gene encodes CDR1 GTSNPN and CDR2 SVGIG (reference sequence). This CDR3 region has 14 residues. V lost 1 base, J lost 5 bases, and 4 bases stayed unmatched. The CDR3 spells CAWSADRGLTEAFF. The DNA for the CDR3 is TGTGCCTGGAGTGCGGACAGGGGGTTAACTGAAGCTTTCTTT.

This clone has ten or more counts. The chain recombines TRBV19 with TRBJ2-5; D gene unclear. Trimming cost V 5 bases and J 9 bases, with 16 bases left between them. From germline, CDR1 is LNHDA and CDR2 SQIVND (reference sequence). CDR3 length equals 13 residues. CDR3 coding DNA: TGTGCCAGTAGTGATCCCCCGATGGCCCCCCAGTACTTC. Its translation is CASSDPPMAPQYF.

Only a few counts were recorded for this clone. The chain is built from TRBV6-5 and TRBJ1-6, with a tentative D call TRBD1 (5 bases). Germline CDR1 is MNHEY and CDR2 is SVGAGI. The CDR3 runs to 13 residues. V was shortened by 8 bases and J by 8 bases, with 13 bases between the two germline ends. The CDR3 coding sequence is TGTGCCAGCCTACAGGATCTCGATTCACCCCTCCACTTT. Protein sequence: CASLQDLDSPLHF.

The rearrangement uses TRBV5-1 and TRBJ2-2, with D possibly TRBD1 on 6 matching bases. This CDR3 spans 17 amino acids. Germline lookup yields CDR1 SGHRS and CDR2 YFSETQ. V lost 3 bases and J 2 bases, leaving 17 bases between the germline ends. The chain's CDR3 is CASSSYLRTANTGELFF. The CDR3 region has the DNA TGCGCCAGCAGCTCATATCTCAGGACAGCCAACACCGGGGAGCTGTTTTTT. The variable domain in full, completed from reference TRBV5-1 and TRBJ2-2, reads KAGVTQTPRYLIKTRGQQVTLSCSPISGHRSVSWYQQTPGQGLQFLFEYFSETQRNKGNFPGRFSGRQFSNSRSEMNVSTLELGDSALYLCASSSYLRTANTGELFFGEGSRLTVL.

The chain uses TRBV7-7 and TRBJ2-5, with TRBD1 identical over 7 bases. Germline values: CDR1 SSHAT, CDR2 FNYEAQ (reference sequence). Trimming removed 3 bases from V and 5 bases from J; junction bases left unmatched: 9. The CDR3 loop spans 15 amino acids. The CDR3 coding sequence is TGTGCCAGCAGCTTGGGGACAGTCCGATGGGAGACCCAGTACTTC. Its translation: CASSLGTVRWETQYF.

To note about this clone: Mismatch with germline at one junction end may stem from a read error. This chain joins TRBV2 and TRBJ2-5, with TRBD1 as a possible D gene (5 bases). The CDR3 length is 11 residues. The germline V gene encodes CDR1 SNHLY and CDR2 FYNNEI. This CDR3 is CAGRQKETQYF. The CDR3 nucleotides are TGTGCCGGCAGACAGAAGGAGACCCAGTACTTC.

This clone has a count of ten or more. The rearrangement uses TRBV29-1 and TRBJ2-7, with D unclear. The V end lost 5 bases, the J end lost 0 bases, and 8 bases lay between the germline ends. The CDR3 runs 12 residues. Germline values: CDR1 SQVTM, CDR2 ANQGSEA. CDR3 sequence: CSVRTSSYEQYF. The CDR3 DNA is TGCAGCGTTCGAACGAGCTCCTACGAGCAGTACTTC.

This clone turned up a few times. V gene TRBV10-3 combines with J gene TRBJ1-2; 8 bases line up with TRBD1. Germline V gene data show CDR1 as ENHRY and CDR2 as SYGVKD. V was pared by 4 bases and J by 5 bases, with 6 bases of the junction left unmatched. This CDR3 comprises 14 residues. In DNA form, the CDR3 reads TGTGCCATCAGTGGACAGGGGTTTCATTATGGCTACACCTTC. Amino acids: CAISGQGFHYGYTF.

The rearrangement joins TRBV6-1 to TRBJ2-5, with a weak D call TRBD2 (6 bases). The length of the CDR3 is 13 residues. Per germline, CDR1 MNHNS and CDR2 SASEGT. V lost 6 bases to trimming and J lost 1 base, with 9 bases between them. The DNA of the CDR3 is TGTGCCAGCAGAGTTAGCGGCCAAGAGACCCAGTACTTC. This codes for CASRVSGQETQYF.